This T cell receptor (beta chain) was found in a study of cytotoxic CD8 clonotypes in ibrutinib-treated CLL. The wider study: Among patients, some 24 responded partially and 2 completely; 15 or so then stayed remitted and roughly 12 progressed after median about six years. A median around twelve months of treatment, range 6 to 36, preceded the collection of response samples.

This CDR3 contains 11 residues. Germline V gene data show CDR1 as GTSNPN and CDR2 as SVGIG (reference sequence). Trimming took 8 bases from V and 0 from J, leaving 6 bases between them. The method was immunoSEQ multiplex PCR; TCRdb's version includes in-frame clones alone and lacks a portion of them. The sample yields roughly 180,000 clones, roughly four fifths seen once. Regarding the study as a whole: At the start, clonality exceeded age-matched healthy donors and followed circulating CD8+ T-cell counts. On treatment, the uncommon public clonotypes contracted or remained stable.

Notes on this clone: Its antigen remains unidentified.

The genes are TRBV30 and TRBJ2-3, with D possibly matching TRBD2 (6 bases). Material: PBMCs, obtained after 24 months of ibrutinib treatment. The receptor comes from a human donor with chronic lymphocytic leukemia. Here the CDR3 reads CARGSTDTQYF. For the CDR3, the DNA is TGTGCCCGGGGGAGCACAGATACGCAGTATTTT.